This record concerns one T cell receptor (beta chain) sequence. Original handling: Counts of nucleated cells, estimated from reference gene primer amplification, were obtained. Libraries were prepared by immunoSEQ multiplex PCR; TCRdb keeps only in-frame clonotypes and omits some of them. Clone size and the V and J calls come from that table; the DNA yielded D and trimming. Of about 280,000 clones listed, approximately 83% were seen once; the top ten hold 10% to 15%. CDR1 and CDR2 from the germline V gene are SGHTA and FQGNSA. CDR3 length: 13 residues. J gave up 7 bases and V 3 bases, and 3 bases lay outside the gene matches. This specimen comes from a study of blood T cell repertoires in COVID-19. Whole-study context: Acute and convalescent COVID-19 samples came from the United States, Italy and Spain. Nucleic acid was either cDNA or gDNA, and it came from T cells, B-cell-depleted T cells, or PBMCs.

This receptor was obtained from a human donor in a cohort sampled during active COVID-19. The sequenced sample consisted of peripheral blood. The rearrangement links TRBV7-2 to TRBJ2-7; 10 bases map to TRBD2. CDR3 sequence: CASSLSGGGEQYF. DNA of the CDR3: TGTGCCAGCAGCTTGAGCGGGGGGGGAGAGCAGTACTTC.